This TCR beta chain derives from a study of blood T cells in healthy people across ages. Alongside a J-beta primer mix, a sample-barcoded 5' primer served in a second PCR lasting roughly 6 to 12 cycles. TCRdb redid the calling of the 5' RACE reads with MiXCR, one entry per CDR3 protein. Of under 850,000 distinct CDR3 sequences detected, roughly 35% appear once; the ten largest clones hold 10% to 15%. Overall study results and limits: Aged donors had fewer naive CD4+ cells and lower diversity than long-lived donors. The unknown donor CMV status may have confounded expanded clonotype changes.

This clonotype has just a few counts. What it recognizes is unknown. The length of the CDR3 is 12 residues. Trimming removed 4 bases at V and 11 bases at J, with 17 bases between. The germline CDR1 and CDR2 sequences are DFQATT and SNEGSKA (reference sequence). This receptor was taken from a man between 18 and 29 years old in good health. The chain joins TRBV20-1 to TRBJ2-5, with D perhaps TRBD1 (6 bases). Sequenced input: blood. The CDR3 bases are TGCAGTGCTAAACAGGGAGCTGAAGAGCAGTACTTC. It is translated as CSAKQGAEEQYF.